This is a list of T cell receptor beta chains from one sample in a study of blood T cell repertoires in COVID-19. Profiling relied on immunoSEQ multiplex PCR, and the TCRdb table lists in-frame clones only, not all of them. Among roughly 300,000 clones, over 75% were seen once, and the ten largest hold over 9.5%. Sequencing was performed on PBMCs or T cells enriched from blood (not recorded which). The origin of the receptors is a woman younger than 30 who had recovered from COVID-19. The CDR3 runs from the conserved cysteine through the conserved F or W. Each record gives: clone size, J gene, D gene, V gene, CDR3 protein, CDR3 DNA. The D gene is left open where the match is weak. A row's size may be missing; if present it is once, few, many or a size class.

NA,TRBJ2-5,TRBD2,TRBV24-1,CATSDALAGGDQETQYF,TGTGCCACCAGTGATGCACTAGCGGGAGGGGACCAAGAGACCCAGTACTTC
NA,TRBJ1-4,NA,TRBV5-4,CASSSGQRPTNEKLFF,TGTGCCAGCAGCTCCGGACAGAGACCAACTAATGAAAAACTGTTTTTT
NA,TRBJ2-1,TRBD2,TRBV10-3,CATLPGGPNEQFF,TGTGCCACTCTACCGGGGGGGCCCAATGAGCAGTTCTTC
once,TRBJ2-5,NA,TRBV7-3,CASSLDGGPQYF,TGTGCCAGCAGCTTAGACGGGGGGCCCCAGTACTTC
NA,TRBJ2-2,NA,TRBV3-1/TRBV3-2,CASSQDGRGAGTGELFF,TGTGCCAGCAGCCAAGATGGAAGGGGAGCGGGCACCGGGGAGCTGTTTTTT
once,TRBJ2-1,TRBD2,TRBV6-2/TRBV6-3,CASSYGSGGFDEQFF,TGTGCCAGCAGTTACGGATCGGGAGGGTTCGATGAGCAGTTCTTC
NA,TRBJ1-2,TRBD1,TRBV30,CAWEAAGTGYGYTF,TGTGCCTGGGAAGCGGCCGGGACAGGATATGGCTACACCTTC
NA,TRBJ1-1,TRBD1,TRBV19,CASSIWDRGQENTEAFF,TGTGCCAGTAGTATCTGGGACCGCGGACAGGAGAACACTGAAGCTTTCTTT
NA,TRBJ2-3,NA,TRBV6-6,CASSSNPDTQYF,TGTGCCAGCAGTTCCAATCCAGATACGCAGTATTTT
NA,TRBJ1-6,TRBD1,TRBV5-1,CASSPARTGDSPLHF,TGCGCCAGCAGCCCGGCACGGACAGGGGATTCACCCCTCCACTTT
NA,TRBJ2-3,TRBD2,TRBV27,CASSWTSGRYGTDTQYF,TGTGCCAGCAGTTGGACTAGCGGGAGATATGGGACAGATACGCAGTATTTT
NA,TRBJ2-1,TRBD2,TRBV30,CAWMAGGLDHEQFF,TGTGCCTGGATGGCGGGGGGGCTGGACCATGAGCAGTTCTTC
NA,TRBJ2-2,NA,TRBV5-1,CASSSGTPNTGELFF,TGCGCCAGCAGCTCCGGGACACCGAACACCGGGGAGCTGTTTTTT
NA,TRBJ2-2,NA,TRBV11-2,CASSYPTDGNTGELFF,TGTGCCAGCAGCTACCCGACAGATGGGAACACCGGGGAGCTGTTTTTT